This T cell receptor beta chain was profiled in a study of blood T cell repertoires in COVID-19. About the research overall: Some COVID-19 samples were acute and others convalescent; all came from the United States, Italy and Spain. Nucleic acid was either cDNA or gDNA, and it came from T cells, B-cell-depleted T cells, or PBMCs.

Participant-given clinical history determined each cohort assignment. The study counted Cohort 3 donors as recovered given two negative PCRs, clearance, or symptom resolution. V was trimmed by 3 bases and J by 4 bases, leaving 15 bases between them. The CDR3 loop spans 15 amino acids. Germline CDR1 is MNHEY and CDR2 is SMNVEV (reference sequence). Clones were sequenced by immunoSEQ multiplex PCR, and TCRdb holds only the in-frame ones, with some missing. The top ten hold 1.5% to 2% of the sample, which has 430,000 or so clones, around 87% seen once. This sequence originates from a woman aged 40 to 50 who had recovered from COVID-19. The specimen was PBMCs or T cells enriched from blood (not recorded which). The rearrangement uses TRBV27 and TRBJ2-5, with D possibly being TRBD2 (7 bases). In nucleotides, the CDR3 is TGTGCCAGCAGTTTCGGGCGGGGGCGCTCAGAGACCCAGTACTTC. Translating it yields CASSFGRGRSETQYF.